This entry lists 30 T cell receptor beta chains sequenced from one sample in a study of cytomegalovirus exposure and HLA in healthy donors. Both 60 Vbeta primers and 13 Jbeta primers went into the PCR. Measured with immunoSEQ multiplex PCR; TCRdb has only the in-frame clones, and not every one. Of around 200,000 clones in the sample, around four fifths were seen once. Input material: PBMCs. The receptors shown here come from a woman aged 60-75 years in good health and CMV-seropositive.

The rearrangement uses TRBV7-9 and TRBJ1-2; D call uncertain. This CDR3 has 14 amino acids. The V gene's germline CDR1 is SEHNR and CDR2 FQNEAQ (reference sequence). With 3 bases removed from V and 5 bases from J, the gap between germline ends came to 13 bases. This CDR3 is CASSFYTAQYGYTF. The CDR3, as DNA: TGTGCCAGCAGCTTCTATACCGCGCAATATGGCTACACCTTC.

The V and J genes are TRBV30 and TRBJ1-6; D unclear. Trimming took 4 bases from V and 5 from J, leaving 9 bases between them. CDR1 GTSNPN and CDR2 SVGIG come from the germline V gene (reference sequence). The CDR3 contains 13 residues. This CDR3 reads CAWTGLNNSPLHF. The CDR3 bases are TGTGCCTGGACAGGCCTTAATAATTCACCCCTCCACTTT.

The CDR3 region has the DNA TGTGCCACCTTACGAAGGAGTGAAGCTTTCTTT. This gives the protein CATLRRSEAFF. The chain joins TRBV6-5 to TRBJ1-1; D gene uncertain. Trimming cost V 10 bases and J 7 bases, with 13 bases left between them. This CDR3 comprises 11 residues. Looked up from germline, CDR1 is MNHEY and CDR2 is SVGAGI.

The gene calls are TRBV5-1 and TRBJ2-7; 8 bases line up with TRBD1. Germline values: CDR1 SGHRS, CDR2 YFSETQ. There are 17 residues in the CDR3. Trimming removed 3 bases from V and 0 bases from J; junction bases left unmatched: 11. This CDR3 reads CASSYEVGQGPSYEQYF. As DNA, the CDR3 is TGCGCCAGCAGCTACGAAGTCGGACAGGGCCCCTCCTACGAGCAGTACTTC.

This clone was detected a few times. This chain uses TRBV2 with TRBJ2-1, with 11 bases fitting TRBD2. V trimming: 7 bases; J trimming: 10 bases; junction bases outside the gene matches: 9. This CDR3 has 14 amino acids. CDR1 is SNHLY and CDR2 is FYNNEI in the germline V gene. The CDR3, as DNA: TGTGCCAGCACCCTCGGGACTAGCGGACAGGAGCAGTTCTTC. It encodes CASTLGTSGQEQFF. Full variable domain (missing parts from reference TRBV2 and TRBJ2-1): EPEVTQTPSHQVTQMGQEVILRCVPISNHLYFYWYRQILGQKVEFLVSFYNNEISEKSEIFDDQFSVERPDGSNFTLKIRSTKLEDSAMYFCASTLGTSGQEQFFGPGTRLTVL.

J is TRBJ2-1 and V is TRBV28; 11 nucleotides line up with TRBD1. The CDR3 runs 15 residues. The germline CDR1 and CDR2 sequences are MDHEN and SYDVKM. V gave up 7 bases and J gave up 7 bases; unmatched junction bases: 9. The CDR3 region is CASIVSGQGVNEQFF. The CDR3 DNA follows: TGTGCCAGCATAGTGTCGGGACAGGGGGTGAATGAGCAGTTCTTC.

V and J are TRBV7-3 and TRBJ2-1, with D possibly TRBD2 on 6 matching bases. Between the trimmed V and J ends, which lost 7 bases and 9 bases, there was a span of 16 bases. Germline V gene sequence: CDR1 SGHTA, CDR2 FQGTGA. This CDR3 has 13 residues. The CDR3: CASTMTREGEQFF. The CDR3 DNA reads as TGTGCCAGCACCATGACTAGAGAAGGTGAGCAGTTCTTC.

This chain connects TRBV28 to TRBJ2-7; 8 nucleotides align to TRBD2. Per germline, CDR1 MDHEN and CDR2 SYDVKM. This CDR3 has 15 amino acids. V shed 5 bases, J shed 0 bases, and the junction held 6 bases outside the gene matches. CDR3 region: CASSISGASSYEQYF. CDR3 nucleotides: TGTGCCAGCAGTATTAGCGGGGCGAGCTCCTACGAGCAGTACTTC. The variable domain in full, with the rest retrieved from reference TRBV28 and TRBJ2-7, is DVKVTQSSRYLVKRTGEKVFLECVQDMDHENMFWYRQDPGLGLRLIYFSYDVKMKEKGDIPEGYSVSREKKERFSLILESASTNQTSMYLCASSISGASSYEQYFGPGTRLTVT.

The rearrangement uses TRBV19 and TRBJ1-5; 7 bases match TRBD1. This CDR3 contains 13 residues. Germline lookup yields CDR1 LNHDA and CDR2 SQIVND (reference sequence). V gave up 5 bases and J gave up 5 bases; unmatched junction bases: 3. The CDR3 sequence is CASSRTGYQPQHF. Written as DNA, the CDR3 is TGTGCCAGTAGTCGGACAGGTTATCAGCCCCAGCATTTT.

This clone was picked up a small number of times. V and J are TRBV5-1 and TRBJ2-1, with TRBD2 matching over 8 bases. Per the germline V gene, CDR1 is SGHRS and CDR2 is YFSETQ. The ends lost 0 bases at V and 14 bases at J; junction bases unmatched: 4. The CDR3 is 12 amino acids. The CDR3 spells CASSLGREEKFF. Written as DNA, the CDR3 is TGCGCCAGCAGCTTGGGGCGGGAGGAAAAGTTCTTC.

This clone was observed a handful of times. This chain links TRBV18 with TRBJ2-7; TRBD1 aligns across 8 bases. CDR3 length: 12 residues. J was trimmed by 6 bases and V by 3 bases; bases with no gene match: 1. Germline V lookup: CDR1 KGHSH, CDR2 LQKENI. Written as DNA, the CDR3 is TGTGCCAGCTCACCTGACAGGGGCGAGCAGTACTTC. Amino acids: CASSPDRGEQYF.

CDR3: CASSLRAQETQYF. As DNA, the CDR3 is TGCGCCAGCAGCTTGAGAGCTCAAGAGACCCAGTACTTC. This sequence joins TRBV5-1 and TRBJ2-5; D gene unclear. The CDR3 covers 13 residues. V dropped 1 base and J dropped 2 bases, with 6 bases sitting between them. Looked up from germline, CDR1 is SGHRS and CDR2 is YFSETQ.

The chain is built from TRBV27 and TRBJ2-5, with 10 bases that match TRBD1. The V and J ends lost 6 bases and 2 bases, in that order; junction bases with no gene match: 6. Germline V lookup: CDR1 MNHEY, CDR2 SMNVEV (reference sequence). This CDR3 is built from 15 residues. The CDR3 spells CASSKDRGWQETQYF. The DNA for the CDR3 is TGTGCCAGCAGCAAGGACAGGGGGTGGCAAGAGACCCAGTACTTC.

The chain combines TRBV7-2 with TRBJ2-1; D is unclear. The CDR3 length is 13 residues. The germline gives CDR1 SGHTA, CDR2 FQGNSA. V was shortened by 5 bases and J by 5 bases, with 10 bases between the two germline ends. The CDR3 spells CASSTTLNNEQFF. The CDR3 nucleotides read TGTGCCAGCAGCACCACTCTGAACAATGAGCAGTTCTTC.

This sequence joins TRBV9 and TRBJ2-1; 10 bases map to TRBD1. CDR1 is SGDLS, CDR2 YYNGEE, per germline. V lost 6 bases and J lost 5; bases outside the gene matches: 5. There are 14 residues in the CDR3. CDR3 sequence (DNA): TGTGCCAGCACACGACAGGGGGCTGACAATGAGCAGTTCTTC. Amino acid sequence: CASTRQGADNEQFF.

Comments on this clone: Other nucleotide sequences in the sample specify the same CDR3. The V and J genes are TRBV28 and TRBJ1-3; D not certain. V lost 2 bases, J lost 7 bases, and 6 bases lay in between. CDR3 length equals 12 residues. The germline CDR1 and CDR2 sequences are MDHEN and SYDVKM. CDR3 loop: CASSLRGNTIYF. The CDR3 DNA sequence: TGTGCCAGCAGTTTACGGGGTAACACCATATATTTT.

This chain uses TRBV2 with TRBJ1-1; 10 nucleotides match TRBD1. The germline V gene encodes CDR1 SNHLY and CDR2 FYNNEI. The CDR3 length is 14 residues. V lost 8 bases, J lost 1 base, and 4 bases stayed unmatched. The CDR3 protein is CASRGQGTNTEAFF. CDR3 DNA sequence: TGTGCCAGCCGGGGACAGGGGACGAACACTGAAGCTTTCTTT.

This chain connects TRBV4-2 to TRBJ1-5, with no clear D. Germline CDR1 and CDR2: LGHNA and YNFKEQ. V was shortened by 0 bases and J by 0 bases, with 3 bases between the two germline ends. The CDR3 length is 14 residues. The DNA for the CDR3 is TGTGCCAGCAGCCAAGACGTTAGCAATCAGCCCCAGCATTTT. Residues: CASSQDVSNQPQHF.

The sample holds a few counts of this clone. The chain joins TRBV14 to TRBJ2-1, with 12 bases lining up with TRBD2. V gave up 4 bases and J gave up 7 bases; unmatched junction bases: 11. The length of the CDR3 is 17 residues. In germline, CDR1 is SGHDN, CDR2 FVKESK. The DNA for the CDR3 is TGTGCCAGCAGCCCTAGCCAACTAGCGGGAGGTTGGAATGAGCAGTTCTTC. It yields the protein CASSPSQLAGGWNEQFF.

This clone showed up just a few times. The chain recombines TRBV6-6 with TRBJ2-7; a possible D gene is TRBD2 (6 bases). This CDR3 region has 12 residues. The germline V and J ends were trimmed by 2 bases and 6 bases, with 8 bases remaining between them. CDR1 MNHNY and CDR2 SVGAGI come from the germline V gene (reference sequence). This CDR3 is CASSYGRGEQYF. The CDR3 bases are TGTGCCAGCAGTTACGGGCGGGGCGAGCAGTACTTC.

The rearrangement uses TRBV28 and TRBJ1-5; possible D gene TRBD1, 6 bases. Trimming removed 11 bases at V and 4 bases at J, with 15 bases between. Germline lookup yields CDR1 MDHEN and CDR2 SYDVKM. The CDR3 has 13 residues. CDR3 sequence (DNA): TGTGCCGGGGGGCGGGAGGGGAATCAGCCCCAGCATTTT. Translation gives CAGGREGNQPQHF.

This sequence joins TRBV5-1 and TRBJ1-2; no clear D gene. This CDR3 contains 12 residues. The ends were cut back, 1 base at V and 6 bases at J, with 7 bases in the middle. Germline CDR1 is SGHRS and CDR2 is YFSETQ. The CDR3 region is CASSLLQDGYTF. CDR3 coding DNA: TGCGCCAGCAGCTTGTTACAAGATGGCTACACCTTC.

The rearrangement joins TRBV13 to TRBJ2-5, with D possibly being TRBD1 (5 bases). The V end was cut by 5 bases, the J end by 3 bases, with 16 bases between. Germline V gives CDR1 PRHDT, CDR2 FYEKMQ (reference sequence). This CDR3 comprises 15 residues. CDR3 sequence: CASSLRKVGEETQYF. CDR3 DNA: TGTGCCAGCAGCCTACGGAAGGTAGGGGAAGAGACCCAGTACTTC.

The V and J genes are TRBV28 and TRBJ2-5, with 9 bases fitting TRBD1. The V gene end was trimmed by 1 base and the J gene end by 6 bases; junction bases not matched to a gene: 6. CDR1 MDHEN and CDR2 SYDVKM come from the germline V gene. There are 15 residues in the CDR3. The CDR3 DNA reads TGTGCCAGCAGTTTATCCGGGACAGGGCTACAGACCCAGTACTTC. Protein sequence: CASSLSGTGLQTQYF.

V gene TRBV7-2 combines with J gene TRBJ1-6, with 7 bases fitting TRBD1. V was pared by 4 bases and J by 2 bases, with 5 bases of the junction left unmatched. This CDR3 has 16 residues. Germline V lookup: CDR1 SGHTA, CDR2 FQGNSA. Written as DNA, the CDR3 is TGTGCCAGCAGCTCGGACAGGAAACCCTATAATTCACCCCTCCACTTT. It is translated as CASSSDRKPYNSPLHF.

Turning to this clone: At one boundary the junction diverges from the germline segment, which might be a read error. The J gene is TRBJ2-1, the V gene TRBV4-1, with TRBD2 matching over 10 bases. Germline CDR1 and CDR2: MGHRA and YSYEKL. The CDR3 is made up of 18 amino acids. The CDR3 spells CASSQLGLAVTSYNERFF. The CDR3 DNA is TGCGCCAGCAGCCAACTTGGACTAGCGGTGACGTCCTACAATGAGCGGTTCTTC.

The chain links TRBV30 to TRBJ1-6; 7 bases align to TRBD1. The CDR3 contains 12 residues. V lost 8 bases, J lost 8 bases, and 6 bases stayed unmatched. Germline V lookup: CDR1 GTSNPN, CDR2 SVGIG (reference sequence). The CDR3 nucleotides read TGTGCCCAAAACACAGGGGATTCACCCCTCCACTTT. This encodes CAQNTGDSPLHF.

The chain has TRBV9 and TRBJ2-2; no reliable D call. Trimming cost V 0 bases and J 1 base, with 4 bases left between them. CDR1 SGDLS and CDR2 YYNGEE come from the germline V gene. This CDR3 contains 14 residues. The CDR3 bases are TGTGCCAGCAGCGTAGCACAGAACACCGGGGAGCTGTTTTTT. This codes for CASSVAQNTGELFF.

J is TRBJ2-4 and V is TRBV11-2; 10 nucleotides match TRBD2. CDR3 length: 18 amino acids. Germline assignment: CDR1 SGHAT and CDR2 FQNNGV. Germline trimming cut 4 bases from V and 12 bases from J; bases unmatched to any gene: 21. Written as DNA, the CDR3 is TGTGCCAGCAGCTCCCTTAAGGGATCTAGCGGGAGCTGGACCAGTCAGTACTTC. Translated, it gives CASSSLKGSSGSWTSQYF. Supplemented by reference TRBV11-2 and TRBJ2-4, the full variable domain reads EAGVAQSPRYKIIEKRQSVAFWCNPISGHATLYWYQQILGQGPKLLIQFQNNGVVDDSQLPKDRFSAERLKGVDSTLKIQPAKLEDSAVYLCASSSLKGSSGSWTSQYFGAGTRLSVL.

The rearrangement joins TRBV19 to TRBJ1-6, with 8 nucleotides matching TRBD1. The CDR3 is 15 amino acids. Germline CDR1 reads LNHDA; CDR2 reads SQIVND (reference sequence). J was trimmed by 10 bases and V by 3 bases; bases with no gene match: 8. This chain's CDR3 is CASSILQGEASPLHF. Here the CDR3 DNA reads TGTGCCAGTAGTATTCTACAGGGGGAGGCGTCACCCCTCCACTTT.